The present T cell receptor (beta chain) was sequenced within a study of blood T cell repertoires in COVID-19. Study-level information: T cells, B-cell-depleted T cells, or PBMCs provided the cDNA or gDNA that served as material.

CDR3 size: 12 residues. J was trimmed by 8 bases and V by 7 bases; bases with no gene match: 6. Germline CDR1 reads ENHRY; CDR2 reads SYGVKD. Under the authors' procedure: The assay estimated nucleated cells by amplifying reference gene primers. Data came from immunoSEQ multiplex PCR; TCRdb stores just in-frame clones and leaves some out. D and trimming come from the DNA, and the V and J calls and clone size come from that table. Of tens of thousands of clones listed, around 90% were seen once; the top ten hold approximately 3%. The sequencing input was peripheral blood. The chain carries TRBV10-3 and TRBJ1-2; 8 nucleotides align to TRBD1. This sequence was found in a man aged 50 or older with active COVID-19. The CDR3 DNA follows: TGTGCCATCAAGGGACAGGAAGGGGGCTACACCTTC. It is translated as CAIKGQEGGYTF.